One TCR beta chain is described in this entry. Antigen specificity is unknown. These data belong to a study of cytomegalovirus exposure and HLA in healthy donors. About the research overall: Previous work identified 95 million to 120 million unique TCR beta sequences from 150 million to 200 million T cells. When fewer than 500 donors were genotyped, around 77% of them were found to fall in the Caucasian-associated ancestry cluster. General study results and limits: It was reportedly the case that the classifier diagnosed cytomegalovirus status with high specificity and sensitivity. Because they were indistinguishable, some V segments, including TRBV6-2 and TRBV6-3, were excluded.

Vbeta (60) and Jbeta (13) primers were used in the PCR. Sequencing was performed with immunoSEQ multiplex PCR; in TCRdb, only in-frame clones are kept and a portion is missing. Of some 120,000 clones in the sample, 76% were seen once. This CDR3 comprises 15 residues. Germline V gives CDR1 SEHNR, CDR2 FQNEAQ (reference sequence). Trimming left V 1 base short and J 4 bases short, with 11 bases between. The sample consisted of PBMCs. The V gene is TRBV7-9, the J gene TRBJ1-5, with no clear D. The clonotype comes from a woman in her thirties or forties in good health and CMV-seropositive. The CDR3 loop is CASSLGSGNNQPQHF. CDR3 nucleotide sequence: TGTGCCAGCAGCTTAGGTTCGGGAAATAATCAGCCCCAGCATTTT.